This paragraph reports one T cell receptor beta chain. Antigen unknown. This entry is derived from a study of shared clonotypes between healthy human individuals. Study findings and constraints: Clonotype sharing among donors was thought likely to change with sequencing depth.

Naive CD8 isolation took CD45RO-negative cells positively selected for CCR7 and excluded terminally differentiated effector memory CD45RA+ cells. All participating donors were Caucasian adults from Nashville, Tennessee. Between the trimmed V and J ends, which lost 8 bases and 4 bases, there was a span of 6 bases. Germline V gene data show CDR1 as MDHEN and CDR2 as SYDVKM. This CDR3 contains 11 residues. Data came from immunoSEQ multiplex PCR; TCRdb stores just in-frame clones and leaves some out. The repertoire has some 2.1 million clones, over 85% of them found once; the top ten carry roughly 1.7%. This TCR came from a man between 18 and 35 years old in good health. Some clones in this sample may be carry-over from other donors' samples. This chain joins TRBV28 and TRBJ1-3; D is undetermined. Material for sequencing was naive CD8+ T cells from PBMCs. The CDR3: CASRRGNTIYF. The CDR3, as DNA: TGTGCCAGCCGGCGGGGAAACACCATATATTTT.